This T cell receptor (beta chain) emerged from a study of blood T cell repertoires in COVID-19. Across the study: COVID-19 samples collected from the United States, Italy and Spain covered acute and convalescent phases. PBMCs, B-cell-depleted T cells, or T cells were the source of the cDNA or gDNA that made up the material.

Authors' methods: Reference gene primer amplification gave estimated nucleated cell counts. Sequencing was performed with immunoSEQ multiplex PCR; in TCRdb, only in-frame clones are kept and a portion is missing. Clone size and the V and J calls come from that table; the DNA yielded D and trimming. The sample lists 90,000 to 120,000 clones; 80% to 95% were seen once. The V end was cut by 5 bases, the J end by 11 bases, with 25 bases between. The CDR3 totals 16 residues. Germline CDR1 LNHDA, CDR2 SQIVND (reference sequence). This receptor was taken from a man aged 60-69 years with acute or convalescent COVID-19. The V call is TRBV19, the J call TRBJ1-5; perhaps TRBD1 as D (5 bases). The sequenced sample was peripheral blood. The chain's CDR3 is CASSSGAAGAGGAQHF. CDR3 sequence (DNA): TGTGCCAGTAGTTCTGGGGCAGCGGGTGCCGGGGGGGCCCAGCATTTT.